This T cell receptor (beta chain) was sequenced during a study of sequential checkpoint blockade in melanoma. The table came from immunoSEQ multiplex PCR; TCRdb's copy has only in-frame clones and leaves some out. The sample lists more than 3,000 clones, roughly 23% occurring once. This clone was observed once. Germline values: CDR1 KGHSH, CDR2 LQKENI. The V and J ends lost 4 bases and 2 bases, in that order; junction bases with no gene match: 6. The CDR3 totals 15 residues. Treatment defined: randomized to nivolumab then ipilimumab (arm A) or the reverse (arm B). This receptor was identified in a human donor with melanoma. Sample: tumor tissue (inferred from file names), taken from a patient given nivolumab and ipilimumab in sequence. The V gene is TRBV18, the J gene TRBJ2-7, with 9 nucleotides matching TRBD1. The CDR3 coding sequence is TGTGCCAGCTCACTGCGGGACAGGGTCACCTACGAGCAGTACTTC. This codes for CASSLRDRVTYEQYF.